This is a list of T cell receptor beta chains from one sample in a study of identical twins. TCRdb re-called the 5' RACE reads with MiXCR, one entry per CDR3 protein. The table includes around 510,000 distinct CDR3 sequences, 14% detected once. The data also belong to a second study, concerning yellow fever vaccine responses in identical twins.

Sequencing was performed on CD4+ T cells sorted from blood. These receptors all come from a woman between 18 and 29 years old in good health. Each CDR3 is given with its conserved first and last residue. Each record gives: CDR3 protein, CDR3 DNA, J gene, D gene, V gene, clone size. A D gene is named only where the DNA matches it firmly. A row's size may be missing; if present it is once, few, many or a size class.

CDR3 protein: CASTSSGQGNSGRFYEQYF; CDR3 DNA: TGTGCCAGCACCTCCTCAGGCCAGGGCAACTCCGGCCGATTCTACGAGCAGTACTTC; J gene: TRBJ2-7; D gene: NA; V gene: TRBV6-2/TRBV6-3; clone size: few
CDR3 protein: CASSDPLRSRWYF; CDR3 DNA: TGTGCCAGCAGTGATCCATTGAGGAGCCGGTGGTACTTC; J gene: TRBJ2-7; D gene: NA; V gene: TRBV25-1; clone size: NA
CDR3 protein: CASSEAVSGSYGYTF; CDR3 DNA: TGTGCCAGCAGTGAAGCGGTCTCAGGCAGCTATGGCTACACCTTC; J gene: TRBJ1-2; D gene: NA; V gene: TRBV6-1; clone size: few
CDR3 protein: CASRLAGLTGELFF; CDR3 DNA: TGTGCCAGCAGGCTAGCGGGACTCACCGGGGAGCTGTTTTTT; J gene: TRBJ2-2; D gene: TRBD2; V gene: TRBV6-2/TRBV6-3; clone size: few
CDR3 protein: CASSLPRTGQGNTEAFF; CDR3 DNA: TGTGCCAGCAGCTTGCCTAGGACAGGGCAAGGGAACACTGAAGCTTTCTTT; J gene: TRBJ1-1; D gene: TRBD1; V gene: TRBV5-4; clone size: few
CDR3 protein: CASSVDGGYGNTIYF; CDR3 DNA: TGTGCCAGCAGCGTAGATGGAGGGTACGGAAACACCATATATTTT; J gene: TRBJ1-3; D gene: NA; V gene: TRBV9; clone size: NA
CDR3 protein: CASSFGGGVGQETQYF; CDR3 DNA: TGTGCCAGCAGTTTCGGGGGGGGTGTGGGACAAGAGACCCAGTACTTC; J gene: TRBJ2-5; D gene: TRBD2; V gene: TRBV12-3/TRBV12-4; clone size: few
CDR3 protein: CASSLAETLHYGYTF; CDR3 DNA: TGTGCCAGCAGCTTAGCGGAGACTCTTCACTATGGCTACACCTTC; J gene: TRBJ1-2; D gene: NA; V gene: TRBV7-8; clone size: NA
CDR3 protein: CSASDPASSGNTIYF; CDR3 DNA: TGCAGTGCTAGTGACCCCGCATCCTCTGGAAACACCATATATTTT; J gene: TRBJ1-3; D gene: NA; V gene: TRBV20-1; clone size: many
CDR3 protein: CASSLVDSFEQYF; CDR3 DNA: TGCGCCAGCAGCTTGGTGGACAGTTTCGAGCAGTACTTC; J gene: TRBJ2-7; D gene: NA; V gene: TRBV5-1; clone size: many
CDR3 protein: CASSQLDSQNSPLHF; CDR3 DNA: TGTGCCAGCAGCCAACTGGACAGCCAAAATTCACCCCTCCACTTT; J gene: TRBJ1-6; D gene: NA; V gene: TRBV14; clone size: NA
CDR3 protein: CSAQGQGTKNTEAFF; CDR3 DNA: TGCAGCGCCCAGGGACAGGGGACGAAGAACACTGAAGCTTTCTTT; J gene: TRBJ1-1; D gene: TRBD1; V gene: TRBV29-1; clone size: NA
CDR3 protein: CASSAGTKQETQYF; CDR3 DNA: TGTGCCAGCAGCGCGGGGACTAAGCAAGAGACCCAGTACTTC; J gene: TRBJ2-5; D gene: TRBD2; V gene: TRBV2; clone size: few
CDR3 protein: CATTRRANTGELFF; CDR3 DNA: TGTGCCACCACACGGAGGGCGAATACCGGGGAGCTGTTTTTT; J gene: TRBJ2-2; D gene: NA; V gene: TRBV14; clone size: NA
CDR3 protein: CASTPATNTGELFF; CDR3 DNA: TGTGCCAGCACGCCGGCGACGAACACCGGGGAGCTGTTTTTT; J gene: TRBJ2-2; D gene: NA; V gene: TRBV7-9; clone size: few
CDR3 protein: CTCSPPSPTGLFDTGELFF; CDR3 DNA: TGTACCTGCAGTCCCCCCTCCCCTACAGGGCTTTTCGACACCGGGGAGCTGTTTTTT; J gene: TRBJ2-2; D gene: NA; V gene: TRBV12-3/TRBV12-4; clone size: NA
CDR3 protein: CATSFKATDTQYF; CDR3 DNA: TGTGCCACCAGCTTTAAGGCCACAGATACGCAGTATTTT; J gene: TRBJ2-3; D gene: NA; V gene: TRBV15; clone size: few
CDR3 protein: CASSPPGQWSVGEAFF; CDR3 DNA: TGTGCCAGCAGTCCGCCGGGACAATGGTCGGTCGGTGAAGCTTTCTTT; J gene: TRBJ1-1; D gene: NA; V gene: TRBV12-3/TRBV12-4; clone size: few
CDR3 protein: CASSLGGGGANWQFF; CDR3 DNA: TGTGCCAGCAGCTTAGGCGGGGGAGGGGCTAATTGGCAGTTCTTC; J gene: TRBJ2-1; D gene: TRBD2; V gene: TRBV7-6; clone size: NA
CDR3 protein: CASSLAGPDEQYF; CDR3 DNA: TGTGCCAGCAGCCTAGCGGGACCGGACGAGCAGTACTTC; J gene: TRBJ2-7; D gene: TRBD2; V gene: TRBV7-9; clone size: NA
CDR3 protein: CASSYRERSSTDTQYF; CDR3 DNA: TGTGCCAGCAGTTACCGGGAACGATCCAGCACAGATACGCAGTATTTT; J gene: TRBJ2-3; D gene: NA; V gene: TRBV6-5; clone size: NA
CDR3 protein: CASSLSGTIDYEQYF; CDR3 DNA: TGTGCCAGCAGTTTAAGTGGGACAATTGACTACGAGCAGTACTTC; J gene: TRBJ2-7; D gene: NA; V gene: TRBV28; clone size: few
CDR3 protein: CSATTGTSPTDTQYF; CDR3 DNA: TGCAGTGCTACCACCGGGACTAGCCCCACAGATACGCAGTATTTT; J gene: TRBJ2-3; D gene: TRBD2; V gene: TRBV20-1; clone size: NA
CDR3 protein: CASSWRAARVYTEAFF; CDR3 DNA: TGCGCCAGCAGCTGGAGGGCAGCCAGGGTGTATACTGAAGCTTTCTTT; J gene: TRBJ1-1; D gene: NA; V gene: TRBV5-1; clone size: NA
CDR3 protein: CASSFRGEETQYF; CDR3 DNA: TGTGCCAGCAGTTTTAGGGGAGAGGAGACCCAGTACTTC; J gene: TRBJ2-5; D gene: NA; V gene: TRBV12-3/TRBV12-4; clone size: many
CDR3 protein: CSVRIQTTNTGELFF; CDR3 DNA: TGCAGCGTTAGAATACAGACGACGAACACCGGGGAGCTGTTTTTT; J gene: TRBJ2-2; D gene: NA; V gene: TRBV29-1; clone size: few
CDR3 protein: CATEETSGRREQYF; CDR3 DNA: TGTGCCACCGAAGAGACTAGCGGGAGGAGAGAGCAGTACTTC; J gene: TRBJ2-7; D gene: TRBD2; V gene: TRBV24-1; clone size: many
CDR3 protein: CSVEEARGPPTEAFF; CDR3 DNA: TGCAGCGTTGAAGAAGCTCGTGGACCACCTACTGAAGCTTTCTTT; J gene: TRBJ1-1; D gene: NA; V gene: TRBV29-1; clone size: few
CDR3 protein: CATLPTANTGELFF; CDR3 DNA: TGTGCCACCCTACCGACAGCCAACACCGGGGAGCTGTTTTTT; J gene: TRBJ2-2; D gene: NA; V gene: TRBV10-3; clone size: many
CDR3 protein: CSARASSWGAFF; CDR3 DNA: TGCAGTGCTAGAGCCAGCTCGTGGGGGGCTTTCTTT; J gene: TRBJ1-1; D gene: NA; V gene: TRBV20-1; clone size: few
CDR3 protein: CATSEAGLGMTQYF; CDR3 DNA: TGTGCCACCAGTGAAGCGGGACTGGGAATGACCCAGTACTTC; J gene: TRBJ2-5; D gene: TRBD2; V gene: TRBV24-1; clone size: NA
CDR3 protein: CASSLRGFSNQPQHF; CDR3 DNA: TGTGCCAGCAGTTTGCGGGGGTTTAGCAATCAGCCCCAGCATTTT; J gene: TRBJ1-5; D gene: NA; V gene: TRBV28; clone size: few
CDR3 protein: CASSQGQGGNEQFF; CDR3 DNA: TGTGCCAGCAGCCAAGGGCAGGGGGGCAATGAGCAGTTCTTC; J gene: TRBJ2-1; D gene: NA; V gene: TRBV3-1; clone size: NA
CDR3 protein: CAISQTSGTSYNEQFF; CDR3 DNA: TGTGCCATCAGCCAGACTAGCGGGACTTCCTACAATGAGCAGTTCTTC; J gene: TRBJ2-1; D gene: TRBD2; V gene: TRBV10-3; clone size: NA
CDR3 protein: CASSQDRFTGTSMWYTDTQYF; CDR3 DNA: TGTGCCAGCAGCCAAGATCGATTTACCGGGACATCTATGTGGTACACAGATACGCAGTATTTT; J gene: TRBJ2-3; D gene: NA; V gene: TRBV14; clone size: few
CDR3 protein: CATSDAGLANNNEQFF; CDR3 DNA: TGTGCCACCAGTGATGCGGGACTAGCGAACAACAATGAGCAGTTCTTC; J gene: TRBJ2-1; D gene: TRBD2; V gene: TRBV24-1; clone size: many
CDR3 protein: CASSQDPSTLAGAHNEQFF; CDR3 DNA: TGCGCCAGCAGCCAGGACCCTTCAACTCTAGCGGGAGCTCACAATGAGCAGTTCTTC; J gene: TRBJ2-1; D gene: TRBD2; V gene: TRBV4-1; clone size: NA
CDR3 protein: CASSSWTVQGNTIYF; CDR3 DNA: TGTGCCAGCAGCTCCTGGACAGTTCAAGGAAACACCATATATTTT; J gene: TRBJ1-3; D gene: NA; V gene: TRBV5-8; clone size: few
CDR3 protein: CSARRGSEQFF; CDR3 DNA: TGCAGTGCTAGGCGGGGGTCGGAGCAGTTCTTC; J gene: TRBJ2-1; D gene: TRBD2; V gene: TRBV20-1; clone size: few
CDR3 protein: CASSLSPKETQYF; CDR3 DNA: TGTGCCAGCAGCTTATCCCCAAAAGAGACCCAGTACTTC; J gene: TRBJ2-5; D gene: NA; V gene: TRBV11-3; clone size: few
CDR3 protein: CSARPRGGSGRIGYEQYF; CDR3 DNA: TGCAGTGCTAGACCCCGAGGGGGTAGCGGGAGGATTGGTTACGAGCAGTACTTC; J gene: TRBJ2-7; D gene: TRBD2; V gene: TRBV20-1; clone size: few
CDR3 protein: CAIREAGAPTSYEQYF; CDR3 DNA: TGTGCCATCAGGGAAGCGGGGGCGCCTACCTCCTACGAGCAGTACTTC; J gene: TRBJ2-7; D gene: TRBD2; V gene: TRBV10-3; clone size: NA
CDR3 protein: CASSIRNPFDEQFF; CDR3 DNA: TGTGCCAGTAGTATAAGAAATCCCTTCGATGAGCAGTTCTTC; J gene: TRBJ2-1; D gene: NA; V gene: TRBV19; clone size: NA
CDR3 protein: CSVMLAGTYNEQFF; CDR3 DNA: TGCAGCGTTATGCTAGCGGGTACTTACAATGAGCAGTTCTTC; J gene: TRBJ2-1; D gene: TRBD2; V gene: TRBV29-1; clone size: many
CDR3 protein: CASSQGGRKDEQYF; CDR3 DNA: TGTGCCAGCAGCCAAGGCGGGAGGAAGGACGAGCAGTACTTC; J gene: TRBJ2-7; D gene: TRBD2; V gene: TRBV3-1; clone size: few
CDR3 protein: CASSLVDTDTQYF; CDR3 DNA: TGTGCCAGCAGTTTAGTTGACACAGATACGCAGTATTTT; J gene: TRBJ2-3; D gene: NA; V gene: TRBV12-3/TRBV12-4; clone size: many
CDR3 protein: CASSSQGASYEQYF; CDR3 DNA: TGTGCCAGCTCATCACAGGGGGCCTCCTACGAGCAGTACTTC; J gene: TRBJ2-7; D gene: TRBD1; V gene: TRBV18; clone size: few
CDR3 protein: CASMGFGSGRGTGELFF; CDR3 DNA: TGTGCCAGCATGGGTTTCGGAAGCGGGAGGGGGACCGGGGAGCTGTTTTTT; J gene: TRBJ2-2; D gene: TRBD2; V gene: TRBV6-1; clone size: NA